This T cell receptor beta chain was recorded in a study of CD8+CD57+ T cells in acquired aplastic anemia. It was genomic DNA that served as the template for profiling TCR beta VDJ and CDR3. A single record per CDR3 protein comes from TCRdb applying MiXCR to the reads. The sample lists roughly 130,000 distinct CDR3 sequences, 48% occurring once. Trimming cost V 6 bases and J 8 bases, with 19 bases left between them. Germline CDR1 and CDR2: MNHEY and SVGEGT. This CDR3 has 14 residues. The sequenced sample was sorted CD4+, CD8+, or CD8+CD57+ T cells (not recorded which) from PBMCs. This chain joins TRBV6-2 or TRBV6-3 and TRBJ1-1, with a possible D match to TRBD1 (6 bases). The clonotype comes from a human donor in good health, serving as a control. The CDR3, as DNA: TGTGCCAGCAGACCCCAGGGGATAGGGGGGGAAGCTTTCTTT. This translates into CASRPQGIGGEAFF.